One and the same sample provided the 10 T cell receptor beta chains below, sequenced in a study of blood T cell repertoires in COVID-19. Assay used: immunoSEQ multiplex PCR; TCRdb lists only in-frame clones, some missing. The repertoire holds about 180,000 clones, with roughly four fifths as singletons. Sequencing used peripheral blood. These receptors were taken from a woman aged 70-85 years with COVID-19, enrolled during active disease.

This chain connects TRBV28 to TRBJ1-2; maybe TRBD1 (6 bases). V lost 2 bases to trimming and J lost 7 bases, with 11 bases between them. The CDR3 contains 13 residues. Germline assignment: CDR1 MDHEN and CDR2 SYDVKM. CDR3 DNA: TGTGCCAGCAGTTTAAGGGGGGGCACTGGCTACACCTTC. This gives the protein CASSLRGGTGYTF.

Worth noting for this clone: Other DNA variants within this sample encode the same CDR3. The chain is built from TRBV5-1 and TRBJ2-3; 7 nucleotides match TRBD2. The CDR3 extends over 14 amino acids. Germline trimming cut 4 bases from V and 0 bases from J; bases unmatched to any gene: 2. CDR1 SGHRS and CDR2 YFSETQ come from the germline V gene. CDR3 sequence: CASSGGDSTDTQYF. The CDR3 region has the DNA TGCGCCAGCAGCGGGGGGGACAGCACAGATACGCAGTATTTT.

The chain joins TRBV3-1 (or the pseudogene TRBV3-2) to TRBJ2-3, with 10 bases aligning to TRBD1. CDR1 is LGHDT, CDR2 YNNKEL, per germline (reference sequence). There are 16 residues in the CDR3. Losses at the gene ends were 2 bases for V and 2 bases for J; bases not matched to a gene: 4. The CDR3 loop reads CASSQPGTGVTDTQYF. DNA for the CDR3: TGTGCCAGCAGCCAACCCGGGACAGGGGTCACAGATACGCAGTATTTT.

The genes are TRBV30 and TRBJ2-2; 11 nucleotides agree with TRBD2. CDR3 length: 16 residues. Unmatched junction bases numbered 6, after V lost 0 bases and J lost 6 bases. The germline V gene has CDR1 GTSNPN and CDR2 SVGIG (reference sequence). DNA of the CDR3: TGTGCCTGGAGTGTACTAGCGGGAGTGTTCTCCGGGGAGCTGTTTTTT. This sequence encodes CAWSVLAGVFSGELFF.

This sequence joins TRBV7-2 and TRBJ2-5; 8 nucleotides line up with TRBD1. Unmatched junction bases numbered 5, after V lost 3 bases and J lost 5 bases. The germline CDR1 and CDR2 sequences are SGHTA and FQGNSA. This CDR3 contains 14 residues. This chain's CDR3 is CASSFRGRDETQYF. The CDR3 nucleotides are TGTGCCAGCAGCTTCAGGGGGCGCGATGAGACCCAGTACTTC.

The gene calls are TRBV7-2 and TRBJ2-1; TRBD1 aligns across 9 bases. From germline, CDR1 is SGHTA and CDR2 FQGNSA. This CDR3 region has 16 residues. V lost 5 bases to trimming and J lost 12 bases; unmatched junction nucleotides: 17. This CDR3 reads CASSPPRTGDITGQFF. The CDR3 DNA is TGTGCCAGCAGCCCCCCGAGGACAGGGGATATAACTGGGCAGTTCTTC.

The rearrangement links TRBV9 to TRBJ1-2, with D perhaps matching TRBD1 (5 bases). The V end was cut by 4 bases, the J end by 3 bases, with 16 bases between. The CDR3 has 15 residues. Germline V gene sequence: CDR1 SGDLS, CDR2 YYNGEE. The CDR3 DNA sequence: TGTGCCAGCAGCCCTCGTACAGGCGGGGACTATGGCTACACCTTC. Its translation: CASSPRTGGDYGYTF.

This chain connects TRBV11-1 to TRBJ2-7; TRBD1 is a possible D gene (5 bases). The germline V gene has CDR1 SGHAT and CDR2 FQDESV (reference sequence). V lost 3 bases and J lost 5, with 11 bases in between. CDR3 length: 13 residues. The CDR3 is CASSFFIRDEQYF. The CDR3 nucleotides are TGTGCCAGCAGCTTCTTTATCAGGGACGAGCAGTACTTC.

The chain joins TRBV14 to TRBJ2-1; tentative D call: TRBD1 (6 bases). In germline, CDR1 is SGHDN, CDR2 FVKESK. Trimming shortened V by 1 base and J by 4 bases, and 17 bases separated the two germline ends. The CDR3 totals 17 residues. CDR3 DNA: TGTGCCAGCAGCCAAGCCCTCCGCGACAGGTTTTACAATGAGCAGTTCTTC. This sequence encodes CASSQALRDRFYNEQFF.

V usage is TRBV4-2 and J usage is TRBJ2-1; 7 bases line up with TRBD2. The CDR3 length is 21 residues. After removal of 1 base from V and 1 base from J, the junction contained 19 bases not matched to a gene. CDR1 is LGHNA, CDR2 YNFKEQ, per germline. The CDR3 protein is CASSQGRSAGVGFGSYNEQFF. As DNA, the CDR3 is TGTGCCAGCAGCCAAGGTAGGAGCGCGGGAGTAGGTTTTGGTTCCTACAATGAGCAGTTCTTC.